The 23 T cell receptor beta chains presented below share a single source sample, sequenced in a study of blood T cell repertoires in COVID-19. Using immunoSEQ multiplex PCR, the repertoire was profiled, and TCRdb retains in-frame clones only, with some absent. The data show approximately 200,000 clones, with approximately 92% seen just once and about 2.2% held by the top ten. Sequencing was carried out using PBMCs or T cells enriched from blood (not recorded which). These TCRs come from a woman in her thirties or forties with acute COVID-19.

V gene TRBV7-3 combines with J gene TRBJ2-7; 8 bases map to TRBD1. The V gene end was trimmed by 5 bases and the J gene end by 5 bases; junction bases not matched to a gene: 5. This CDR3 is built from 13 residues. Germline CDR1 SGHTA, CDR2 FQGTGA. CDR3 coding DNA: TGTGCCAGCAGCCCCGACAGGGGCAACGAGCAGTACTTC. Its protein is CASSPDRGNEQYF. The full variable domain, with the rest looked up from reference TRBV7-3 and TRBJ2-7, is GAGVSQTPSNKVTEKGKYVELRCDPISGHTALYWYRQSLGQGPEFLIYFQGTGAADDSGLPNDRFFAVRPEGSVSTLKIQRTERGDSAVYLCASSPDRGNEQYFGPGTRLTVT.

This chain joins TRBV6-5 and TRBJ2-3; TRBD1 matches at 9 bases. CDR3 length: 14 residues. V lost 6 bases, J lost 10 bases, and 11 bases stayed unmatched. Germline assignment: CDR1 MNHEY and CDR2 SVGAGI. CDR3 sequence: CASSHRDRDLAQYF. The CDR3, as DNA: TGTGCCAGCAGCCACCGGGACAGGGATTTGGCGCAGTATTTT.

The count of this clone is one. The rearrangement uses TRBV5-6 and TRBJ1-2; D unclear. The length of the CDR3 is 14 residues. V lost 3 bases to trimming and J lost 1 base, with 10 bases between them. Germline loops: CDR1 SGHDT, CDR2 YYEEEE. The CDR3 reads CASSWPGYNYGYTF. CDR3 nucleotide sequence: TGTGCCAGCAGCTGGCCGGGTTATAACTATGGCTACACCTTC.

The V and J genes are TRBV6-5 and TRBJ2-7, with D unresolved. CDR1 MNHEY and CDR2 SVGAGI come from the germline V gene. There are 14 residues in the CDR3. Trimming took 6 bases from V and 2 from J, leaving 14 bases between them. The CDR3 region is CASRLEDGAYEQYF. The CDR3 region has the DNA TGTGCCAGCAGACTTGAAGACGGAGCCTACGAGCAGTACTTC.

J is TRBJ2-1 and V is TRBV4-3; 7 bases match TRBD2. Unmatched junction bases numbered 5, after V lost 0 bases and J lost 3 bases. The CDR3 contains 16 residues. Per germline, CDR1 LGHNA and CDR2 YSLEER. The DNA of the CDR3 is TGCGCCAGCAGCCAAGAAGCGGGATTGGTCTACAATGAGCAGTTCTTC. It specifies CASSQEAGLVYNEQFF.

This chain uses TRBV19 with TRBJ1-5, with a weak D call TRBD1 (6 bases). V was pared by 5 bases and J by 0 bases, with 11 bases between. The germline V gene has CDR1 LNHDA and CDR2 SQIVND (reference sequence). This CDR3 contains 15 residues. CDR3: CASSPGGASNQPQHF. In DNA, the CDR3 is TGTGCCAGTAGTCCCGGGGGGGCTAGCAATCAGCCCCAGCATTTT.

In the case of this clone: A junction end diverges from the germline sequence, so it may reflect a read error. V gene TRBV7-7 combines with J gene TRBJ2-2, with D perhaps TRBD2 (6 bases). Germline V gene lookup returns CDR1 SSHAT and CDR2 FNYEAQ (reference sequence). The CDR3 extends over 13 amino acids. The CDR3 bases are TGTGCTAGCAGCTCCGGGACTCAGGGGGAGCTGTTTTTT. Encoded protein: CASSSGTQGELFF.

The chain recombines TRBV9 with TRBJ2-1; 9 bases agree with TRBD2. Germline V lookup: CDR1 SGDLS, CDR2 YYNGEE. The CDR3 sequence is 16 residues long. The J segment lost 5 bases and the V segment lost 4 bases, leaving 10 bases of the junction unmatched. The DNA for the CDR3 is TGTGCCAGCAGCCGACGACTAGCGGTATCGAACAATGAGCAGTTCTTC. As protein: CASSRRLAVSNNEQFF.

The chain couples TRBV4-1 to TRBJ2-2; 9 bases line up with TRBD2. The V gene end was trimmed by 5 bases and the J gene end by 2 bases; junction bases not matched to a gene: 6. The CDR3 length is 16 residues. From germline, CDR1 is MGHRA and CDR2 YSYEKL. CDR3 residues: CASSAAGTSNTGELFF. CDR3 in DNA: TGCGCCAGCAGCGCAGCCGGGACTAGCAACACCGGGGAGCTGTTTTTT.

The J gene is TRBJ2-7, the V gene TRBV25-1; D unclear. V lost 3 bases, J lost 1 base, and 19 bases lay in between. In germline, CDR1 is MGHDK, CDR2 SYGVNS. This CDR3 spans 17 amino acids. The CDR3 loop is CASSDEHSTKPSYEQYF. Here the CDR3 DNA reads TGTGCCAGCAGTGATGAACATAGCACCAAACCTTCCTACGAGCAGTACTTC.

This chain uses TRBV5-6 with TRBJ1-3; D gene uncertain. Germline V gives CDR1 SGHDT, CDR2 YYEEEE. V was clipped by 1 base and J by 0 bases, with 8 bases between them. This CDR3 is built from 15 residues. CDR3 residues: CASSLPQVSGNTIYF. Written as DNA, the CDR3 is TGTGCCAGCAGCTTGCCACAAGTCTCTGGAAACACCATATATTTT.

This chain uses TRBV7-9 with TRBJ2-3; D gene ambiguous. Per germline, CDR1 SEHNR and CDR2 FQNEAQ (reference sequence). Trimming removed 0 bases at V and 9 bases at J, with 10 bases between. This CDR3 region has 13 residues. The CDR3 region is CASSLAQHETQYF. Written as DNA, the CDR3 is TGTGCCAGCAGCTTAGCACAGCACGAGACGCAGTATTTT.

This rearrangement joins TRBV6-6 to TRBJ1-1; tentative D call: TRBD1 (5 bases). Germline CDR1 and CDR2: MNHNY and SVGAGI (reference sequence). This CDR3 comprises 14 residues. The V end was cut by 7 bases, the J end by 1 base, with 13 bases between. The CDR3 DNA is TGTGCCAGCATCTATGGGCAGGGGAACACTGAAGCTTTCTTT. Protein: CASIYGQGNTEAFF.

This chain connects TRBV4-1 to TRBJ1-1; a possible D gene is TRBD1 (6 bases). The germline V gene encodes CDR1 MGHRA and CDR2 YSYEKL. Trimming pared 1 base from V and 3 bases from J, leaving 12 bases between. The CDR3 runs to 15 residues. CDR3 DNA: TGCGCCAGCAGCCAAGTCTACAGGGTGGACACTGAAGCTTTCTTT. This encodes CASSQVYRVDTEAFF.

This clone has just a few counts. The rearrangement links TRBV7-2 to TRBJ2-5; unclear D gene. The CDR3 has 13 amino acids. CDR1 is SGHTA and CDR2 is FQGNSA in the germline V gene. V lost 1 base, J lost 3 bases, and 6 bases lay in between. The CDR3 sequence is CASSLVREETQYF. The CDR3 DNA reads TGTGCCAGCAGCTTAGTTCGAGAAGAGACCCAGTACTTC.

CDR3 DNA sequence: TGTGCCAGTATTGGGGGGAGGGGAGGTGAGGAGCAGTTCTTC. Its translation is CASIGGRGGEEQFF. This chain links TRBV19 with TRBJ2-1, with 7 bases aligning to TRBD2. The J segment lost 10 bases and the V segment lost 7 bases, leaving 13 bases of the junction unmatched. Looked up from germline, CDR1 is LNHDA and CDR2 is SQIVND (reference sequence). CDR3 size: 14 residues. Supplemented by reference TRBV19 and TRBJ2-1, the full variable domain reads DGGITQSPKYLFRKEGQNVTLSCEQNLNHDAMYWYRQDPGQGLRLIYYSQIVNDFQKGDIAEGYSVSREKKESFPLTVTSAQKNPTAFYLCASIGGRGGEEQFFGPGTRLTVL.

This chain uses TRBV7-9 with TRBJ1-1, with 7 bases fitting TRBD1. Germline CDR1 is SEHNR and CDR2 is FQNEAQ (reference sequence). The CDR3 totals 15 residues. J gave up 0 bases and V 3 bases, and 4 bases lay outside the gene matches. The CDR3 DNA is TGTGCCAGCAGCTTCGACAGGGCTATGAACACTGAAGCTTTCTTT. Its protein product is CASSFDRAMNTEAFF.

J is TRBJ2-5 and V is TRBV3-1 (or the pseudogene TRBV3-2); TRBD2 matches at 11 bases. CDR1 is LGHDT, CDR2 YNNKEL, per germline (reference sequence). There are 15 residues in the CDR3. V shed 4 bases, J shed 3 bases, and the junction held 4 bases outside the gene matches. CDR3 coding DNA: TGTGCCAGCAGCCGACGGGGACTAGCGGAAGAGACCCAGTACTTC. Encoded protein: CASSRRGLAEETQYF.

The chain recombines TRBV20-1 with TRBJ1-2; D is ambiguous. The length of the CDR3 is 11 residues. The germline V and J ends were trimmed by 3 bases and 7 bases, with 9 bases remaining between them. The germline V gene encodes CDR1 DFQATT and CDR2 SNEGSKA (reference sequence). CDR3 amino acids: CSARRGFGYTF. The CDR3 DNA follows: TGCAGTGCTAGGAGAGGATTTGGCTACACCTTC.

The rearrangement joins TRBV6-1 to TRBJ1-6; 8 bases agree with TRBD1. The ends lost 1 base at V and 14 bases at J; junction bases unmatched: 10. This CDR3 region has 15 residues. Germline V lookup: CDR1 MNHNS, CDR2 SASEGT. The CDR3 spells CASSEGQGTGLTLHF. In DNA, the CDR3 is TGTGCCAGCAGTGAAGGACAGGGGACGGGGTTGACCCTCCACTTT.

J is TRBJ2-7 and V is TRBV7-9; 8 nucleotides align to TRBD2. The CDR3 has 15 residues. CDR1 is SEHNR, CDR2 FQNEAQ, per germline (reference sequence). Trimming removed 4 bases from V and 2 bases from J; junction bases left unmatched: 7. Here the CDR3 DNA reads TGTGCCAGCAGCTCAGCGGGGGCTCAACCCTACGAGCAGTACTTC. Protein product: CASSSAGAQPYEQYF.

The chain joins TRBV5-1 to TRBJ2-1, with 11 bases that match TRBD1. This CDR3 is built from 15 residues. With V trimmed by 3 bases and J by 6 bases, 5 bases remained unmatched. Germline CDR1 and CDR2: SGHRS and YFSETQ. This CDR3 reads CASSYSGTGGNEQFF. CDR3 coding DNA: TGCGCCAGCAGCTACTCCGGGACAGGGGGCAATGAGCAGTTCTTC. Together with reference TRBV5-1 and TRBJ2-1, the CDR3 gives the full variable domain: KAGVTQTPRYLIKTRGQQVTLSCSPISGHRSVSWYQQTPGQGLQFLFEYFSETQRNKGNFPGRFSGRQFSNSRSEMNVSTLELGDSALYLCASSYSGTGGNEQFFGPGTRLTVL.

The CDR3 nucleotides are TGTGCCAGCAGCGCTCTTCGGCAGGGTGAAGCTTTCTTT. Protein product: CASSALRQGEAFF. The J gene is TRBJ1-1, the V gene TRBV6-5; a possible D gene is TRBD1 (5 bases). V lost 6 bases and J 7 bases, leaving 15 bases between the germline ends. This CDR3 spans 13 amino acids. Germline V lookup: CDR1 MNHEY, CDR2 SVGAGI.